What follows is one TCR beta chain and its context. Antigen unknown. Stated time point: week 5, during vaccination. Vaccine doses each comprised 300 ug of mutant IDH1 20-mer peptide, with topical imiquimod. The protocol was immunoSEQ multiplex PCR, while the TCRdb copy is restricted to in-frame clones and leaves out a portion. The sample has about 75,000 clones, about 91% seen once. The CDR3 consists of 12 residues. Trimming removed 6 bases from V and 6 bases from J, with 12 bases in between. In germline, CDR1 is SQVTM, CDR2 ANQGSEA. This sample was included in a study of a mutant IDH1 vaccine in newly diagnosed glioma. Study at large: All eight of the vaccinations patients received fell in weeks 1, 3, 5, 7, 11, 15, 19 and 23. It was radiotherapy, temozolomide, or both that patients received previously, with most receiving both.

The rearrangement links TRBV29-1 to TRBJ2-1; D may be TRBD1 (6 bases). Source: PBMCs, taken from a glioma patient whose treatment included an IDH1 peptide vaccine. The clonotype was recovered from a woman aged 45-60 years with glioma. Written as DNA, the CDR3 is TGCAGCGTCAAAGGGGGATCCAATGAGCAGTTCTTC. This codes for CSVKGGSNEQFF.